This TCR beta chain derives from a study of T cell changes during pregnancy in multiple sclerosis. In regard to this clone: Other DNA sequences in this specimen translate into the identical CDR3.

The V and J ends lost 8 bases and 1 base, in that order; junction bases with no gene match: 3. Germline CDR1 is MNHNY and CDR2 is SVGAGI (reference sequence). CDR3 length equals 13 residues. Generated by immunoSEQ multiplex PCR, the TCRdb table keeps only in-frame clones and is missing some. The top ten clones hold approximately 0.8% of a sample with roughly 40,000 clones, roughly 92% of them seen once. The V gene is TRBV6-6, the J gene TRBJ1-1, with 8 nucleotides matching TRBD1. This TCR derives from a female donor with multiple sclerosis, enrolled in a pregnancy study. The input for sequencing was CD4+ T cells from peripheral blood mononuclear cells, taken before pregnancy. The CDR3 reads CASSDRGNTEAFF. Here the CDR3 DNA reads TGTGCCAGCTCCGACAGGGGGAACACTGAAGCTTTCTTT.